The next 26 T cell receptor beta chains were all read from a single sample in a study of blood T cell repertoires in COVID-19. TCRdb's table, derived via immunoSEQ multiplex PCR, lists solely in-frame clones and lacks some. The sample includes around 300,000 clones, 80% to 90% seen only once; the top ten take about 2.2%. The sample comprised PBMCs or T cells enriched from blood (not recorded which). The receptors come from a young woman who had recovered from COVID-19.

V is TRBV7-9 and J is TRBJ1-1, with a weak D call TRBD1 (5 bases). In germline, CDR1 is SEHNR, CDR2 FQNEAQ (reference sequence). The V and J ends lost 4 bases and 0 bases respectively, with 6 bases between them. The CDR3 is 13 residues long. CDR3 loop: CASSSQVNTEAFF. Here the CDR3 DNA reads TGTGCCAGCAGCTCACAGGTGAACACTGAAGCTTTCTTT.

The CDR3 DNA reads as TGTGCCTGGAGTTCGTTAGCGGGGGGTACAGGTGAGCAGTTCTTC. Amino acids: CAWSSLAGGTGEQFF. The chain recombines TRBV30 with TRBJ2-1; 10 bases are shared with TRBD2. Germline-derived CDR1 and CDR2 are GTSNPN and SVGIG (reference sequence). Trimming took 2 bases from V and 9 from J; bases not matched to a gene: 10. This CDR3 has 15 amino acids. The whole variable domain, remainder taken from reference TRBV30 and TRBJ2-1, is SQTIHQWPATLVQPVGSPLSLECTVEGTSNPNLYWYRQAAGRGLQLLFYSVGIGQISSEVPQNLSASRPQDRQFILSSKKLLLSDSGFYLCAWSSLAGGTGEQFFGPGTRLTVL.

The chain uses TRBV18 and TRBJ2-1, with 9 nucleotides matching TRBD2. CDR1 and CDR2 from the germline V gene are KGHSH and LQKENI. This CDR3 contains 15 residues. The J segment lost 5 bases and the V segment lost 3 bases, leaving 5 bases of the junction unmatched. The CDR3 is CASSPRSGGNNEQFF. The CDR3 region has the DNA TGTGCCAGCTCACCCAGGAGCGGGGGGAACAATGAGCAGTTCTTC.

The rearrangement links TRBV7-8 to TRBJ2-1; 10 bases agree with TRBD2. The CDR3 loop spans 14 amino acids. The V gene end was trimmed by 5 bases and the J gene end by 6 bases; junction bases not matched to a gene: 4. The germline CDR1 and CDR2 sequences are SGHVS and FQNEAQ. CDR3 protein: CASSPRTSGNEQFF. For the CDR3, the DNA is TGTGCCAGCAGCCCTCGGACTAGCGGCAATGAGCAGTTCTTC.

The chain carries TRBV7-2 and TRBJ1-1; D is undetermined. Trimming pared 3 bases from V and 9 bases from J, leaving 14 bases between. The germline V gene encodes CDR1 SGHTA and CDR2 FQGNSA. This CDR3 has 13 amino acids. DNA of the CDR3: TGTGCCAGCAGCTTTGAGCGGGTTTGGAAAGCTTTCTTT. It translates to CASSFERVWKAFF. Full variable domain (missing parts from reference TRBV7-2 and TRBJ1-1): GAGVSQSPSNKVTEKGKDVELRCDPISGHTALYWYRQSLGQGLEFLIYFQGNSAPDKSGLPSDRFSAERTGGSVSTLTIQRTQQEDSAVYLCASSFERVWKAFFGQGTRLTVV.

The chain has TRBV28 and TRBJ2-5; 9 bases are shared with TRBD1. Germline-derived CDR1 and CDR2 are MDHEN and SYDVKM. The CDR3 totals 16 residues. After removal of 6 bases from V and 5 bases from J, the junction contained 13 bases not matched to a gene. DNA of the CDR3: TGTGCCAGCAGGTCCGAGACAGGGGGTTGGGGGGAGACCCAGTACTTC. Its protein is CASRSETGGWGETQYF.

Here the CDR3 reads CSVEVGTGDGYTF. The CDR3 bases are TGCAGCGTTGAGGTAGGGACAGGGGATGGCTACACCTTC. The V gene is TRBV29-1, the J gene TRBJ1-2; 10 nucleotides match TRBD1. V lost 3 bases, J lost 6 bases, and 4 bases stayed unmatched. Germline-derived CDR1 and CDR2 are SQVTM and ANQGSEA. The CDR3 loop spans 13 amino acids.

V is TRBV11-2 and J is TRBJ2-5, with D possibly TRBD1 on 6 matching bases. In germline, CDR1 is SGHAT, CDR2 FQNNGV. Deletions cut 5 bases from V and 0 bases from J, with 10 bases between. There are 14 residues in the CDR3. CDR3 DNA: TGTGCCAGCAGCCAGGGGCAGTACCAAGAGACCCAGTACTTC. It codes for CASSQGQYQETQYF.

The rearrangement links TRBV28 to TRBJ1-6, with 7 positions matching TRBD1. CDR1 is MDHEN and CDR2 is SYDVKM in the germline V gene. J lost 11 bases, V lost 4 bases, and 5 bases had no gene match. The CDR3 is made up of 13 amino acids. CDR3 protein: CASSSGRGTPLHF. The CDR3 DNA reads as TGTGCCAGCAGTTCGGGCAGGGGGACACCCCTCCACTTT.

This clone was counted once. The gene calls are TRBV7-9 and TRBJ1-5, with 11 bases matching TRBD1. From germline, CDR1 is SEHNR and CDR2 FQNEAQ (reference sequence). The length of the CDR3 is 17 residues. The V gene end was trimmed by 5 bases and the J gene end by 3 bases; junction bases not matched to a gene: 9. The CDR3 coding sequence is TGTGCCAGCAGCGGAGGGACAGGGGGTAAGGACAATCAGCCCCAGCATTTT. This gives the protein CASSGGTGGKDNQPQHF.

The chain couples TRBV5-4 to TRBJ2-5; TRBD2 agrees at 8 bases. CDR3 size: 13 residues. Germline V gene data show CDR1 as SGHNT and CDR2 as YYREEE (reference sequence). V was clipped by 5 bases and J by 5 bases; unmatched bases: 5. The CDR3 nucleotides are TGTGCCAGCAGGTTAGGACTAGCTGAGACCCAGTACTTC. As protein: CASRLGLAETQYF.

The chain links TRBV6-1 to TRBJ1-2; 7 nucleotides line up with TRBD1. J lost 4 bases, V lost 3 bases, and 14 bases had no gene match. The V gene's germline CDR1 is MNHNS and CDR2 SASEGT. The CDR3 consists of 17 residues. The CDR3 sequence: CASSETGTASSTYGYTF. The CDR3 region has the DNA TGTGCCAGCAGTGAGACCGGGACAGCCTCCTCTACCTATGGCTACACCTTC.

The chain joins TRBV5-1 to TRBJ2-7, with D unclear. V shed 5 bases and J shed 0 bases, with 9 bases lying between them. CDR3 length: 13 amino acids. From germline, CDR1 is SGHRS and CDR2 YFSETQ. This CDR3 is CASSLAYSYEQYF. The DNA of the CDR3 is TGCGCCAGCAGTCTCGCCTACTCCTACGAGCAGTACTTC. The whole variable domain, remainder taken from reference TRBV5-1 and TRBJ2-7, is KAGVTQTPRYLIKTRGQQVTLSCSPISGHRSVSWYQQTPGQGLQFLFEYFSETQRNKGNFPGRFSGRQFSNSRSEMNVSTLELGDSALYLCASSLAYSYEQYFGPGTRLTVT.

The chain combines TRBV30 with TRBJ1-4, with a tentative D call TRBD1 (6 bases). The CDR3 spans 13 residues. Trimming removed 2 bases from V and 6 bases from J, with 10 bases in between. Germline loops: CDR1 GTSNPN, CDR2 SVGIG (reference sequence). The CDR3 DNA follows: TGTGCCTGGAGTAAAGGGACATATGAAAAACTGTTTTTT. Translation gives CAWSKGTYEKLFF. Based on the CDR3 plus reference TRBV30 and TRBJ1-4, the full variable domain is SQTIHQWPATLVQPVGSPLSLECTVEGTSNPNLYWYRQAAGRGLQLLFYSVGIGQISSEVPQNLSASRPQDRQFILSSKKLLLSDSGFYLCAWSKGTYEKLFFGSGTQLSVL.

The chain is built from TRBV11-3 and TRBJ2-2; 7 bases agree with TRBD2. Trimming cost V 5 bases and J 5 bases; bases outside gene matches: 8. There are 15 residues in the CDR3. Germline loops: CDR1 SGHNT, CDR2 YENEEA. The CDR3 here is CASSPLGGSTGELFF. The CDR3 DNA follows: TGTGCCAGCAGCCCGTTGGGGGGGTCGACCGGGGAGCTGTTTTTT. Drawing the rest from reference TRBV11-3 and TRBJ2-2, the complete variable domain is EAGVVQSPRYKIIEKKQPVAFWCNPISGHNTLYWYLQNLGQGPELLIRYENEEAVDDSQLPKDRFSAERLKGVDSTLKIQPAELGDSAVYLCASSPLGGSTGELFFGEGSRLTVL.

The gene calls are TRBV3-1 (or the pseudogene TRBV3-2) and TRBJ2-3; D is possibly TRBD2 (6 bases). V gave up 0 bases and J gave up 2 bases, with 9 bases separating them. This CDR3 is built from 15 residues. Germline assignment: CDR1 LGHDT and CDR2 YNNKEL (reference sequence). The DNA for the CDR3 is TGTGCCAGCAGCCAAGATCGGGGGTACACAGATACGCAGTATTTT. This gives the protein CASSQDRGYTDTQYF.

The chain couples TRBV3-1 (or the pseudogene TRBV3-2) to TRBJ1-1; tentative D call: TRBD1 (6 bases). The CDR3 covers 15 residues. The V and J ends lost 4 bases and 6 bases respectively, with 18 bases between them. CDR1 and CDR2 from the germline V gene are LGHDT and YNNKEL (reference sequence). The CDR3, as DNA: TGTGCCAGCAGCCTCGTCGCGCAGGGGAGGGCTGAAGCTTTCTTT. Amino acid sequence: CASSLVAQGRAEAFF.

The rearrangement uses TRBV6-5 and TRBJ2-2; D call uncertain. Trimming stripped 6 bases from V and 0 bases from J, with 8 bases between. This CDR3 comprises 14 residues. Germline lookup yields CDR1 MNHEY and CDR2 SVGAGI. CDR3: CASRLDTNTGELFF. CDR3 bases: TGTGCCAGCAGACTTGACACGAACACCGGGGAGCTGTTTTTT.

CDR3 sequence (DNA): TGCGCCAGCAGCCAAGGTGGAGGGGCGGGGCAGCCCCAGCATTTT. It specifies CASSQGGGAGQPQHF. V gene TRBV4-1 combines with J gene TRBJ1-5; perhaps TRBD1 as D (5 bases). The V gene lost 1 base and the J gene lost 7 bases, with 14 bases spanning the gap. CDR3 size: 15 residues. Germline CDR1 is MGHRA and CDR2 is YSYEKL.

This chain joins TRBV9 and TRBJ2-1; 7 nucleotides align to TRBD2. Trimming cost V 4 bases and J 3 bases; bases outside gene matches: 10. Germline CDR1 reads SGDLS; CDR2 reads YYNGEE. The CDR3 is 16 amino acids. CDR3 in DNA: TGTGCCAGCAGCCCGTCTAGCGGAGTGAACTACAATGAGCAGTTCTTC. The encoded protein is CASSPSSGVNYNEQFF.

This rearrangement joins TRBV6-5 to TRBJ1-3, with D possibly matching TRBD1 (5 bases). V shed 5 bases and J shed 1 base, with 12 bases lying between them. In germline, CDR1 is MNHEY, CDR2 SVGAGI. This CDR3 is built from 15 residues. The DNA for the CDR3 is TGTGCCAGCAGTAAAATCCAGGGATCTGGAAACACCATATATTTT. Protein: CASSKIQGSGNTIYF.

The CDR3 nucleotides are TGTGCCAGCATCCTAGGGGGTAGTCTCTATGGCTACACCTTC. Encoded protein: CASILGGSLYGYTF. This chain connects TRBV5-6 to TRBJ1-2, with a tentative D call TRBD1 (6 bases). Trimming took off 6 bases at V and 4 bases at J, with 16 bases between the two ends. Germline lookup yields CDR1 SGHDT and CDR2 YYEEEE. This CDR3 region has 14 residues.

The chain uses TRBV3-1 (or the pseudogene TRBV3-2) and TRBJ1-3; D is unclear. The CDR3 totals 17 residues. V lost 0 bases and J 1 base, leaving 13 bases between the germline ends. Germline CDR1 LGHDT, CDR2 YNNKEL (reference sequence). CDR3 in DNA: TGTGCCAGCAGCCAAGACTTACCAGAACCATCTGGAAACACCATATATTTT. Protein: CASSQDLPEPSGNTIYF.

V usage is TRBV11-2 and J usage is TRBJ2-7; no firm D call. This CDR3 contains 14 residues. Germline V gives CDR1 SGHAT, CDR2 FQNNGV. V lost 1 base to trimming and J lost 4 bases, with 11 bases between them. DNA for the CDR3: TGTGCCAGCAGCTTAGTGGCTTCTTCTTACGAGCAGTACTTC. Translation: CASSLVASSYEQYF.

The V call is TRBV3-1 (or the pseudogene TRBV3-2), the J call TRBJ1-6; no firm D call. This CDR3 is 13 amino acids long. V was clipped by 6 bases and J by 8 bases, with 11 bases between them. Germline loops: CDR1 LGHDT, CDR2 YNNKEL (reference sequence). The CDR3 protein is CASSSTSYSPLHF. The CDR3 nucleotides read TGTGCCAGCAGTTCTACGTCCTATTCACCCCTCCACTTT.

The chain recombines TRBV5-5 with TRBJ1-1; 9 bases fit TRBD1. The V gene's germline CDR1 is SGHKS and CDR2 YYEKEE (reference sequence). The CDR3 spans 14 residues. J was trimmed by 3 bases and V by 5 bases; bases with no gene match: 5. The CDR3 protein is CASSTGTGYTEAFF. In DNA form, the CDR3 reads TGTGCCAGCAGTACCGGGACAGGGTACACTGAAGCTTTCTTT.